Below, 27 T cell receptor beta chains from the same sample are listed, as sequenced in a study of monozygotic twins with inflammatory bowel disease (dated by TCRdb to the late 2010s). Libraries were prepared through 5' RACE. Sequencer: Illumina HiSeq 2500. Reads reprocessed by TCRdb are summarized as one entry per CDR3 protein sequence, and DNA is absent. This sample's records show 350,000 to 500,000 distinct CDR3 sequences. 2% to 3% of the sample comes from the top ten. Specimen: blood. These receptors originate from a human donor with ulcerative colitis or Crohn's disease, or a healthy co-twin of an affected twin (not recorded which).

The rearrangement uses TRBV6-1 and TRBJ2-3; TCRdb proposes TRBD1, but this gene call is untestable without DNA. The CDR3 covers 15 residues. The germline CDR1 and CDR2 sequences are MNHNS and SASEGT. The CDR3: CASSHLLSSTDTQYF.

The V call is TRBV12-3 or TRBV12-4, the J call TRBJ2-3; lacking DNA, the TRBD1 call made by TCRdb goes unchecked. This CDR3 has 16 residues. CDR3 sequence: CASSHSGTGAVDTQYF.

V gene TRBV27 combines with J gene TRBJ2-1; absent DNA, TCRdb's TRBD2 call cannot be checked. This CDR3 has 15 residues. Germline values: CDR1 MNHEY, CDR2 SMNVEV (reference sequence). The CDR3 is CASSPGTSVRNEQFF.

The chain joins TRBV7-2 to TRBJ2-5; TCRdb names TRBD1, which stays unverified in the absence of DNA. CDR3 length: 14 residues. Germline loops: CDR1 SGHTA, CDR2 FQGNSA. CDR3: CASCVGGVQETQYF.

The chain is built from TRBV5-1 and TRBJ1-5; TCRdb lists TRBD1, though no DNA is available to test this call. The CDR3 is made up of 14 amino acids. CDR1 is SGHRS, CDR2 YFSETQ, per germline. CDR3 in amino acids: CASSSGQINQPQHF.

The chain employs TRBV20-1 and TRBJ2-7; TCRdb lists TRBD2, though no DNA is available to test this call. Germline V gene data show CDR1 as DFQATT and CDR2 as SNEGSKA (reference sequence). The CDR3 contains 11 residues. CDR3 residues: CSAISLDEQYF.

The rearrangement links TRBV7-2 to TRBJ1-4; absent DNA, TCRdb's TRBD1 call cannot be checked. The CDR3 extends over 16 amino acids. Germline-derived CDR1 and CDR2 are SGHTA and FQGNSA. CDR3 loop: CASSPRGGGTNEKLFF.

The J gene is TRBJ2-5, the V gene TRBV29-1; the TCRdb call, TRBD2, lacks DNA for checking. The CDR3 is made up of 15 amino acids. CDR1 and CDR2 from the germline V gene are SQVTM and ANQGSEA. CDR3 loop: CSVALAGVTWETQYF.

V gene TRBV20-1 combines with J gene TRBJ2-3; the TCRdb D gene call, TRBD1, has no DNA to confirm it. The CDR3 sequence is 18 residues long. Germline V lookup: CDR1 DFQATT, CDR2 SNEGSKA (reference sequence). The CDR3 loop is CSARAPPGAGGSTDTQYF.

The CDR3 is CASSLDAGVRTGELFF. The J gene is TRBJ2-2, the V gene TRBV7-2; no DNA is available, so the TRBD2 call from TCRdb remains unchecked. Germline CDR1 and CDR2: SGHTA and FQGNSA. The CDR3 contains 16 residues.

The rearrangement links TRBV5-5 to TRBJ1-5. CDR1 SGHKS and CDR2 YYEKEE come from the germline V gene (reference sequence). This CDR3 spans 15 amino acids. The CDR3 here is CASSWAGNSIEPQHF.

The genes are TRBV5-1 and TRBJ1-2. Germline V gene lookup returns CDR1 SGHRS and CDR2 YFSETQ. This CDR3 has 14 residues. The CDR3 here is CASSLDRFNYGYTF.

This chain uses TRBV18 with TRBJ2-5; with no DNA, the TCRdb D assignment of TRBD1 cannot be verified. The CDR3 totals 14 residues. Germline CDR1 KGHSH, CDR2 LQKENI. This chain's CDR3 is CASSPLQGGETQYF.

The chain employs TRBV5-1 and TRBJ2-5. Germline V lookup: CDR1 SGHRS, CDR2 YFSETQ. There are 15 residues in the CDR3. CDR3 amino acids: CASSLAGSVQETQYF.

V usage is TRBV12-3 or TRBV12-4 and J usage is TRBJ2-1; with no DNA, the TCRdb D assignment of TRBD1 cannot be verified. CDR3 length: 13 residues. CDR3 sequence: CASIEQGAGEQFF.

The chain carries TRBV7-3 and TRBJ2-7; the D call of TRBD1 rests on TCRdb alone, since no DNA is present to check it. The CDR3 sequence is 14 residues long. CDR1 and CDR2 from the germline V gene are SGHTA and FQGTGA. CDR3 sequence: CASSPWAGDYEQYF.

This chain's CDR3 is CASSFPPSGRDLETQYF. The V gene is TRBV7-9, the J gene TRBJ2-5; TCRdb calls TRBD2, which cannot be checked without DNA. The V gene's germline CDR1 is SEHNR and CDR2 FQNEAQ (reference sequence). This CDR3 is built from 17 residues.

The CDR3: CASSPTTGLNQPQHF. The V call is TRBV27, the J call TRBJ1-5. The CDR3 length is 15 residues. Germline CDR1 and CDR2: MNHEY and SMNVEV (reference sequence).

The V and J genes are TRBV4-1 and TRBJ2-1; TCRdb reports TRBD2, a call that lacks DNA to check it against. The CDR3 is 15 amino acids. Per the germline V gene, CDR1 is MGHRA and CDR2 is YSYEKL. The CDR3 spells CASSHFGTRPNEQFF.

This rearrangement joins TRBV7-2 to TRBJ2-7. CDR3 length: 13 residues. Germline assignment: CDR1 SGHTA and CDR2 FQGNSA. This CDR3 reads CASSFRTTYEQYF.

The chain uses TRBV5-5 and TRBJ2-5; as DNA is missing, the TRBD2 call by TCRdb cannot be tested. In germline, CDR1 is SGHKS, CDR2 YYEKEE (reference sequence). The CDR3 covers 14 residues. The CDR3 spells CASSYTLGGETQYF.

J is TRBJ2-3 and V is TRBV24-1; TCRdb indicates TRBD2, and absent DNA this call remains unverified. The CDR3 is 14 amino acids. Germline CDR1 reads KGHDR; CDR2 reads SFDVKD. CDR3: CATSRGPSPDTQYF.

V gene TRBV7-2 combines with J gene TRBJ2-7; the TCRdb call, TRBD1, lacks DNA for checking. The CDR3 is made up of 14 amino acids. Germline CDR1 reads SGHTA; CDR2 reads FQGNSA. CDR3 amino acids: CASSLERVPYEQYF.

V is TRBV9 and J is TRBJ1-6; TCRdb indicates TRBD1, and absent DNA this call remains unverified. Germline V gene sequence: CDR1 SGDLS, CDR2 YYNGEE. This CDR3 is built from 17 residues. The chain's CDR3 is CASSARVPEFVYSPLHF.

CDR3: CAWSPLGHHSNQPQHF. The V call is TRBV30, the J call TRBJ1-5; the D call of TRBD1 rests on TCRdb alone, since no DNA is present to check it. Germline V gene sequence: CDR1 GTSNPN, CDR2 SVGIG (reference sequence). The CDR3 loop spans 16 amino acids.

The chain employs TRBV7-9 and TRBJ2-5; the TRBD2 assignment by TCRdb is unverifiable without DNA. Germline V gene lookup returns CDR1 SEHNR and CDR2 FQNEAQ (reference sequence). This CDR3 has 14 amino acids. The CDR3 loop is CASSRPRNQETQYF.

This rearrangement joins TRBV19 to TRBJ2-5; the TCRdb call, TRBD1, lacks DNA for checking. The CDR3 loop spans 13 amino acids. Germline CDR1 LNHDA, CDR2 SQIVND (reference sequence). The CDR3 sequence: CASSIGRGQTQYF.